Following are 7 T cell receptor beta chains from one sample sequenced in a study of graft-versus-host responses after intestinal transplantation (dated by TCRdb to the early 2020s). Dithiothreitol, EDTA incubations and collagenase D digestion were used to isolate intraepithelial and lamina propria lymphocytes from graft specimens. The library came from the immunoSEQ multiplex PCR assay. TCRdb limited this immuneACCESS table to in-frame rearrangements with V and J called. A share of clones is missing; checked studies link under half to unresolved V genes, and the rest is unexplained. This sample is represented by roughly 14,000 clones; about 67% of them were singletons. The ten largest make up 3% to 4.5% of the sample. Sequencing used ileum tissue, obtained 14 days after transplant. The receptors derive from a human patient who received an intestinal transplant, so some T cells may come from the graft donor.

The chain carries TRBV5-1 and TRBJ2-2, with 10 bases fitting TRBD2. V dropped 3 bases and J dropped 1; count of bases not matched to a gene: 3. The germline V gene has CDR1 SGHRS and CDR2 YFSETQ. There are 16 residues in the CDR3. CDR3 protein: CASSSRLAGNTGELFF. As DNA, the CDR3 is TGCGCCAGCAGCTCCCGACTAGCGGGGAACACCGGGGAGCTGTTTTTT.

The chain joins TRBV29-1 to TRBJ2-3; D unclear. V shed 6 bases and J shed 2 bases, with 18 bases lying between them. Germline CDR1 and CDR2: SQVTM and ANQGSEA. The CDR3 runs 15 residues. The CDR3 region is CSVSGVVWDTDTQYF. As DNA, the CDR3 is TGCAGCGTCTCAGGCGTAGTGTGGGACACAGATACGCAGTATTTT.

V and J are TRBV7-6 and TRBJ1-1, with no clear D. CDR1 is SGHVS, CDR2 FNYEAQ, per germline. Trimming took off 3 bases at V and 0 bases at J, with 8 bases between the two ends. This CDR3 is built from 14 residues. Written as DNA, the CDR3 is TGTGCCAGCAGCTTCCGGGAGATGAACACTGAAGCTTTCTTT. This gives the protein CASSFREMNTEAFF.

The genes are TRBV15 and TRBJ2-3, with TRBD1 matching 7 bases. Germline loops: CDR1 LNHNV, CDR2 YYDKDF (reference sequence). The CDR3 length is 16 residues. The junction had 4 bases not matched to a gene; V was cut back by 1 base and J by 0 bases. CDR3 residues: CATSRGTGASTDTQYF. The CDR3 DNA follows: TGTGCCACCAGCAGAGGTACAGGGGCTAGCACAGATACGCAGTATTTT.

The chain has TRBV6-6 and TRBJ1-2; TRBD1 matches 8 bases. The CDR3 length is 13 residues. After removal of 5 bases from V and 5 bases from J, the junction contained 4 bases not matched to a gene. Germline assignment: CDR1 MNHNY and CDR2 SVGAGI (reference sequence). CDR3: CASSDRGEYGYTF. The CDR3 region has the DNA TGTGCCAGCAGTGACAGGGGCGAATATGGCTACACCTTC.

The chain carries TRBV7-9 and TRBJ1-4, with no clear D. CDR1 is SEHNR and CDR2 is FQNEAQ in the germline V gene (reference sequence). V dropped 1 base and J dropped 0 bases, with 12 bases sitting between them. This CDR3 contains 17 residues. CDR3 loop: CASSLDSLAATNEKLFF. Here the CDR3 DNA reads TGTGCCAGCAGCTTAGACAGCCTGGCTGCAACTAATGAAAAACTGTTTTTT.

The gene calls are TRBV7-9 and TRBJ2-3; tentatively, D is TRBD1 or TRBD2 (5 bases each). The CDR3 runs 16 residues. Germline V gene data show CDR1 as SEHNR and CDR2 as FQNEAQ (reference sequence). The germline V and J ends were trimmed by 7 bases and 2 bases, with 19 bases remaining between them. CDR3 protein: CASNTVGQTITDTQYF. The CDR3 DNA reads TGTGCCAGCAACACGGTGGGGCAGACTATCACAGATACGCAGTATTTT.